This TCR beta chain was sequenced for a study of cytomegalovirus exposure and HLA in healthy donors. Researchers ran the PCR with 60 Vbeta and 13 Jbeta primers. Sequencing was performed with immunoSEQ multiplex PCR; in TCRdb, only in-frame clones are kept and a portion is missing. This sample's table has roughly 60,000 clones. A word on this clone: What it binds is not known.

Study-wide points: Most TCR sequences were uncommon, yet certain public TCRs appeared in many donors. Reports showed the classifier diagnosing cytomegalovirus status with high specificity and sensitivity.

The CDR3 sequence is 10 residues long. Germline V gives CDR1 DFQATT, CDR2 SNEGSKA (reference sequence). Trimming cost V 5 bases and J 6 bases, with 7 bases left between them. This chain links TRBV20-1 with TRBJ1-2; D remains ambiguous. This receptor was identified in a woman younger than 30 in good health and CMV-seronegative. Sequencing was carried out using PBMCs. The CDR3 sequence is CSALRDGYTF. As DNA, the CDR3 is TGCAGTGCTTTGAGAGATGGCTACACCTTC.